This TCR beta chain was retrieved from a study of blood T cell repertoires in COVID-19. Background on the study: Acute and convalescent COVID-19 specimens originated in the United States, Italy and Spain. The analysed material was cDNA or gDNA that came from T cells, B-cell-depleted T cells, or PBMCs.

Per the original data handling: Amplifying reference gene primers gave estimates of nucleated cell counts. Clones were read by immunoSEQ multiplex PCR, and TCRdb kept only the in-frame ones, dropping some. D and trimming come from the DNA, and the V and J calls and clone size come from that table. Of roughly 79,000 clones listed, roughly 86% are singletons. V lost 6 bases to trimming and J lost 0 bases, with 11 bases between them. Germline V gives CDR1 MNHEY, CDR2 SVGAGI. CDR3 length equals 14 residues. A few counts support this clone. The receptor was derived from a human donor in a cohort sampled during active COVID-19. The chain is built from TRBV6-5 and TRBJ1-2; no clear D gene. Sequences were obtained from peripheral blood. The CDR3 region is CASREHGANYGYTF. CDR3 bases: TGTGCCAGCAGGGAGCACGGAGCTAACTATGGCTACACCTTC.